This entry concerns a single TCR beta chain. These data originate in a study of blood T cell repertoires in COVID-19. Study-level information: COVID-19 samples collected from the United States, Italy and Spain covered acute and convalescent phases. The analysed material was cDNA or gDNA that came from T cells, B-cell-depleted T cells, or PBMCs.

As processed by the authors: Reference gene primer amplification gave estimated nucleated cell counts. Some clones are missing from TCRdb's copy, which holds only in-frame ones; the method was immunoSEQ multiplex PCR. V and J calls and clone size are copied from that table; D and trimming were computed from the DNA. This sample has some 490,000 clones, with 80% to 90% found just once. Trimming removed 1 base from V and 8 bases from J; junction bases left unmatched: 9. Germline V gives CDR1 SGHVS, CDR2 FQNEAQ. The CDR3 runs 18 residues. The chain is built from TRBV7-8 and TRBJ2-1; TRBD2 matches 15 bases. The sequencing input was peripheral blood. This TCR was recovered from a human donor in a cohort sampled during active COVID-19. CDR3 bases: TGTGCCAGCAGCTTAGGGACTAGCGGGAGGGCCTTAATTTATGAGCAGTTCTTC. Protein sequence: CASSLGTSGRALIYEQFF.